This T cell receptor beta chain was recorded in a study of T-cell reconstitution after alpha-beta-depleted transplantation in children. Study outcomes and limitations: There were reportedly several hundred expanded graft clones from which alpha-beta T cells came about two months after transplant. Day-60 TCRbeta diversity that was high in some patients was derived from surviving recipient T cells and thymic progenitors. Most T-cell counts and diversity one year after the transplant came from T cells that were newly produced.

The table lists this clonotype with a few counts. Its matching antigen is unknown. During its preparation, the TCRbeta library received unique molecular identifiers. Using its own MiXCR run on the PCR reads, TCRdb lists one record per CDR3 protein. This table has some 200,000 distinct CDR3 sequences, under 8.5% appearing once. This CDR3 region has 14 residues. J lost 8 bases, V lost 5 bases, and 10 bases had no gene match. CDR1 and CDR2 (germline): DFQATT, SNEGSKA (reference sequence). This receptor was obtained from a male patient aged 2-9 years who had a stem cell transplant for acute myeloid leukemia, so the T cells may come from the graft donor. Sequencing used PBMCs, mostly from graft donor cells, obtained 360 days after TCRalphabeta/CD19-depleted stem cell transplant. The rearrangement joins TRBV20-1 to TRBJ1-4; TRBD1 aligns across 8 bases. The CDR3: CSAPYRGFGEKLFF. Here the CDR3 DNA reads TGCAGTGCTCCATACAGGGGGTTCGGGGAAAAACTGTTTTTT.